This T cell receptor (beta chain) was obtained from a study of cytomegalovirus exposure and HLA in healthy donors. This CDR3 has 15 residues. The germline V and J ends were trimmed by 2 bases and 0 bases, with 8 bases remaining between them. CDR1 is MNHEY, CDR2 SVGAGI, per germline. The donors were members of the validation cohort comprising over a hundred subjects, separate from the roughly 730-subject first cohort. Clones were read by immunoSEQ multiplex PCR, and TCRdb kept only the in-frame ones, dropping some. In the table there are some 120,000 clones, about nine tenths of which are singletons. A remark on this clone: Its antigen is unknown.

Study-wide points: In vitro confirmation showed three CMV-associated chains to be CMV antigen specific. Later, an analysis found that TCR clusters from the first cohort tended to co-occur in the 120 or so validation repertoires. The classifier reportedly diagnosed cytomegalovirus status with high sensitivity and specificity.

The J gene is TRBJ2-1, the V gene TRBV6-5, with D possibly TRBD1 on 5 matching bases. This TCR was sampled from a man aged 25 to 45 in good health and CMV-seronegative. Sequencing input: PBMCs. This chain's CDR3 is CASSYTGSSYNEQFF. The CDR3, as DNA: TGTGCCAGCAGTTACACAGGAAGCTCCTACAATGAGCAGTTCTTC.